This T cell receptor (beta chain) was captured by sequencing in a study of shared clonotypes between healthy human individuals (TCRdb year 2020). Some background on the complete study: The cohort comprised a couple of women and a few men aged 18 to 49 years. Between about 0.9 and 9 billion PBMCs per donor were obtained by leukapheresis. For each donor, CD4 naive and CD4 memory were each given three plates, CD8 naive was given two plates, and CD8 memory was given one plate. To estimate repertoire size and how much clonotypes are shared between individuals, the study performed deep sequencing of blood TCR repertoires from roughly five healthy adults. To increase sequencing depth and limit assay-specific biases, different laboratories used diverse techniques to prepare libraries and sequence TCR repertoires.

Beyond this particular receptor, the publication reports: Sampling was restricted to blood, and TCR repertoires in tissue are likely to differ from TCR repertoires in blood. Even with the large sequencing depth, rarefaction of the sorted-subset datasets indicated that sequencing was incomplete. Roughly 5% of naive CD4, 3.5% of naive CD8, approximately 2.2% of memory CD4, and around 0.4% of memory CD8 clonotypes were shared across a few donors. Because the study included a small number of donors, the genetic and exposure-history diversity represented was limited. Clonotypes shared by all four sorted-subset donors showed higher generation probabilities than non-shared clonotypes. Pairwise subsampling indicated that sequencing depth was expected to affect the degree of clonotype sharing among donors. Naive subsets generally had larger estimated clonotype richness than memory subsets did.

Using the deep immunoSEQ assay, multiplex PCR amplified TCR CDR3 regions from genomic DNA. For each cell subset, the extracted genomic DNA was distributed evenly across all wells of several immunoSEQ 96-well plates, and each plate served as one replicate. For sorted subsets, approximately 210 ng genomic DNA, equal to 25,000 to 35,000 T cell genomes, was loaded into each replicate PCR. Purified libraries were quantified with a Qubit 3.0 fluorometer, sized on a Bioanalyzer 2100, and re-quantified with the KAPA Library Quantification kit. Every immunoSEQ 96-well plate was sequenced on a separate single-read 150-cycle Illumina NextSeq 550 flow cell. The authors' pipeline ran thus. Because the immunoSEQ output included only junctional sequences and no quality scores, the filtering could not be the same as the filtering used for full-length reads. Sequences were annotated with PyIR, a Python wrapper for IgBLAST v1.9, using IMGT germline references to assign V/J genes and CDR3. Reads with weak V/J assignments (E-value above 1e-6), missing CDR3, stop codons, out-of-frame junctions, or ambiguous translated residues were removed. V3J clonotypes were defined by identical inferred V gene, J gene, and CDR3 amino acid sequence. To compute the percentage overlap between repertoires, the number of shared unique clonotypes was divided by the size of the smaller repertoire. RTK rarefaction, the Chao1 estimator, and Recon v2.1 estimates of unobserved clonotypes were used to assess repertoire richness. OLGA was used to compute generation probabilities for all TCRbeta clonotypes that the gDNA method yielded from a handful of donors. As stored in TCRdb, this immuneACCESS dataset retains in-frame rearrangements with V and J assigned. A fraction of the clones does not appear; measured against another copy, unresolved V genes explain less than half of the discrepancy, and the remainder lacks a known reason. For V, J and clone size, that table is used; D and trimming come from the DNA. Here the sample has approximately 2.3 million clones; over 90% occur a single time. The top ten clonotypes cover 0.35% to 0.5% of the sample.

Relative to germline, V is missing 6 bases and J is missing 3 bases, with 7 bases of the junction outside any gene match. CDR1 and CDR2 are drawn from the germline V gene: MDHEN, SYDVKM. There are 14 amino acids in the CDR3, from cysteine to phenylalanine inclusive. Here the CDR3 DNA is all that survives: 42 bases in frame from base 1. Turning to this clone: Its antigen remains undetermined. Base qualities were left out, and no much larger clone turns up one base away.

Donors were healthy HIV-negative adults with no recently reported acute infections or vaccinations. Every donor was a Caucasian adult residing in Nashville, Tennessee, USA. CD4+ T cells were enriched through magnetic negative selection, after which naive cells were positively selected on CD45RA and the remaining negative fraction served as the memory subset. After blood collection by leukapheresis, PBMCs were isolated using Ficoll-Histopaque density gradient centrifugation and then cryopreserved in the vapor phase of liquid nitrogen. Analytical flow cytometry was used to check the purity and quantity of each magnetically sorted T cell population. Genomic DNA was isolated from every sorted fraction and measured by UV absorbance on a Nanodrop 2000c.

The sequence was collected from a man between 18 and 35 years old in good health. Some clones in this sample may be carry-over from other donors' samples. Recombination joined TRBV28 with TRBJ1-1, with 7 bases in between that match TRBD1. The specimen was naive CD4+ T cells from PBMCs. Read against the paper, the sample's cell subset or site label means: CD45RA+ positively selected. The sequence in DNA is TGTGCCAGCAGCCCGACAGGGCTTTACACTGAAGCTTTCTTT. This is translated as CASSPTGLYTEAFF. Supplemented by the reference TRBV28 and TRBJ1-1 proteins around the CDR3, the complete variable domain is DVKVTQSSRYLVKRTGEKVFLECVQDMDHENMFWYRQDPGLGLRLIYFSYDVKMKEKGDIPEGYSVSREKKERFSLILESASTNQTSMYLCASSPTGLYTEAFFGQGTRLTVV.